This T cell receptor (beta chain) was captured in a study of blood T cell repertoires in COVID-19. Across the whole study: PBMCs, B-cell-depleted T cells, or T cells were the source of the cDNA or gDNA that made up the material.

This table comes from immunoSEQ multiplex PCR, and its TCRdb copy is limited to in-frame clones, with some not included. The sample holds tens of thousands of clones, approximately 90% seen once. In this sample, this clone turned up once. Germline assignment: CDR1 MGHRA and CDR2 YSYEKL. The CDR3 extends over 14 amino acids. V shed 1 base and J shed 13 bases, with 17 bases lying between them. V is TRBV4-1 and J is TRBJ2-1, with D possibly being TRBD2 (6 bases). The sample consisted of peripheral blood. This clonotype originated in a middle-aged man with acute or convalescent COVID-19. The CDR3 here is CASSQGVEGGGQFF. The CDR3 bases are TGCGCCAGCAGCCAAGGGGTGGAGGGCGGAGGACAGTTCTTC.